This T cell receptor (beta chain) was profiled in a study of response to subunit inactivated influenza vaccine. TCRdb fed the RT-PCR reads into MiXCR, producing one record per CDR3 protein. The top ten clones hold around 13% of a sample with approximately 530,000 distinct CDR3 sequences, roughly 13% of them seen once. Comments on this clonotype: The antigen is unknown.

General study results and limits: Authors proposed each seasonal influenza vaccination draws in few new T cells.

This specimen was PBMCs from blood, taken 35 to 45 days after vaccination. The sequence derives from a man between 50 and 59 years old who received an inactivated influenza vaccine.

CDR3 amino acids: CASSPPRGQGADTQYF. Here the CDR3 DNA reads TGTGCCAGCTCACCACCGAGGGGTCAGGGCGCAGATACGCAGTATTTT. V and J are TRBV18 and TRBJ2-3; D may correspond to TRBD1 or TRBD2 (5 bases each). The length of the CDR3 is 16 residues. V was cut by 0 bases and J by 4 bases, with 14 bases left in between. The germline CDR1 and CDR2 sequences are KGHSH and LQKENI.